This TCR beta chain originates from a study of blood T cell repertoires in COVID-19. The CDR3 loop spans 16 amino acids. In the original processing: By means of reference gene primer amplification, nucleated cell counts were estimated. Sequencing used immunoSEQ multiplex PCR; TCRdb keeps in-frame clones, though not all of them. The DNA was the basis for D and trimming; V, J and clone size are from that table. The sample comprises 120,000 to 150,000 clones, 87% of which are singletons, and about 6.5% rests with the top ten. V gene TRBV21-1 combines with J gene TRBJ1-4. TRBV21-1 has pseudogene status. The clonotype originates from an older man with acute or convalescent COVID-19. The source material was peripheral blood. CDR3: CASSKLAGLLLVKLFF. The CDR3, as DNA: TGTGCCAGCAGCAAACTCGCGGGACTTCTCTTGGTGAAACTGTTTTTT.